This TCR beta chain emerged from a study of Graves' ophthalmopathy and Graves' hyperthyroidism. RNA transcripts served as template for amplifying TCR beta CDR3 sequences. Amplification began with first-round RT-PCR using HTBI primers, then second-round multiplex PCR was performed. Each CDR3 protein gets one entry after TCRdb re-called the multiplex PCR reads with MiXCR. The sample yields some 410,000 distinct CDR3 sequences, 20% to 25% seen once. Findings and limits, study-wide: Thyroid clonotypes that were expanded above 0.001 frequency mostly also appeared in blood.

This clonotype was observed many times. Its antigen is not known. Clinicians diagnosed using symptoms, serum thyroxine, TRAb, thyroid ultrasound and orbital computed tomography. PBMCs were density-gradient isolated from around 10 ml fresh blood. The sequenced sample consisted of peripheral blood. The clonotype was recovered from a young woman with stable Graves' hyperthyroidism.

CDR3: CASRSGTGGSTIYF. CDR3 nucleotide sequence: TGTGCCAGCCGGAGTGGGACAGGGGGCAGCACCATATATTTT. This sequence joins TRBV12-3 or TRBV12-4 and TRBJ1-3, with 12 bases fitting TRBD1. The V gene end was trimmed by 8 bases and the J gene end by 9 bases; junction bases not matched to a gene: 8. CDR3 length: 14 residues.